A selection of T cell receptor beta chains follows, all from one sample in a study of cytomegalovirus exposure and HLA in healthy donors. This table comes from immunoSEQ multiplex PCR, and its TCRdb copy is limited to in-frame clones, with some not included. In the table there are 95,000 or so clones, approximately 80% of which are singletons. Sequencing used PBMCs. The receptors come from a woman aged 40-49 years in good health and CMV-seronegative. Each CDR3 is given with its conserved first and last residue. A D gene is named only where the DNA matches it firmly. Expanded clones are given a class, and other clones once, few, many or no size at all.

j_call	v_call	d_call	clone_size	cdr3_aa	cdr3_nt
TRBJ2-5	TRBV13	TRBD2	-	CASSSILAGETQYF	TGTGCCAGCAGCTCCATTCTAGCGGGGGAGACCCAGTACTTC
TRBJ2-5	TRBV4-2	TRBD2	-	CASSQVSSGTQETQYF	TGTGCCAGCAGCCAAGTGTCTAGCGGGACCCAAGAGACCCAGTACTTC
TRBJ1-1	TRBV14	-	-	CASSPQGNTEAFF	TGTGCCAGCAGCCCCCAGGGGAACACTGAAGCTTTCTTT
TRBJ1-2	TRBV6-1	TRBD1	-	CASSVAGQAYYGYTF	TGTGCCAGCAGTGTGGCGGGACAGGCGTACTATGGCTACACCTTC
TRBJ1-1	TRBV27	TRBD1	few	CASSQGALTEAFF	TGTGCCAGCAGTCAGGGGGCCTTGACTGAAGCTTTCTTT
TRBJ2-7	TRBV4-3	-	few	CASSHEVFSNSYEQYF	TGCGCCAGCAGCCACGAGGTCTTTAGTAACTCCTACGAGCAGTACTTC
TRBJ1-4	TRBV19	-	-	CASTYRVGTEKLFF	TGTGCCAGTACCTACAGGGTTGGTACGGAAAAACTGTTTTTT
TRBJ1-5	TRBV11-2	-	-	CASSHKYSNQPQHF	TGTGCCAGCAGCCACAAGTATAGCAATCAGCCCCAGCATTTT
TRBJ1-2	TRBV19	TRBD1	once	CASSFQGDNGYTF	TGTGCCAGTAGTTTTCAGGGGGATAATGGCTACACCTTC
TRBJ2-7	TRBV10-3	TRBD1	-	CAIGQGEGYEQYF	TGTGCCATCGGACAGGGAGAGGGGTACGAGCAGTACTTC
TRBJ2-3	TRBV29-1	-	-	CSVEVGLLLPTDTQYF	TGCAGCGTTGAAGTGGGCTTGTTGCTCCCAACAGATACGCAGTATTTT
TRBJ2-7	TRBV4-3	TRBD2	-	CASSQDRTSGGEQYF	TGCGCCAGCAGCCAAGATAGGACTAGCGGGGGCGAGCAGTACTTC
TRBJ1-6	TRBV19	-	-	CASSSSSGRNSPLHF	TGTGCCAGTAGTTCCTCATCCGGGAGGAATTCACCCCTCCACTTT
TRBJ1-4	TRBV6-6	TRBD1	once	CASRISTGQKNEKLFF	TGTGCCAGCAGAATATCTACGGGACAGAAAAATGAAAAACTGTTTTTT
TRBJ1-6	TRBV9	-	once	CASSVTGNSPLHF	TGTGCCAGCAGCGTAACAGGGAATTCACCCCTCCACTTT
TRBJ1-1	TRBV6-5	-	once	CASSYVRAGSTEAFF	TGTGCCAGCAGTTACGTTCGCGCCGGGAGCACTGAAGCTTTCTTT
TRBJ2-7	TRBV6-7	-	-	CASSYLGRYEQYF	TGTGCCAGCAGTTACCTGGGGCGCTACGAGCAGTACTTC
TRBJ2-1	TRBV2	TRBD1	-	CASRAGQGHYNEQFF	TGTGCCAGCAGGGCCGGACAGGGCCACTACAATGAGCAGTTCTTC
TRBJ1-1	TRBV18	-	once	CASSPQGLQLNTEAFF	TGTGCCAGCTCACCACAAGGTTTACAGCTGAACACTGAAGCTTTCTTT
TRBJ2-2	TRBV21-1	-	-	CASSEPGTDRGYTGELFF	TGTGCCAGCAGCGAGCCCGGAACGGACAGGGGATACACCGGGGAGCTGTTTTTT
TRBJ1-1	TRBV5-6	TRBD1	few	CASSRTGVTEAFF	TGTGCCAGCAGTCGCACAGGGGTCACTGAAGCTTTCTTT
TRBJ1-2	TRBV19	TRBD1	-	CASRSWDSNYGYTF	TGTGCCAGTAGATCCTGGGACAGTAACTATGGCTACACCTTC
TRBJ2-1	TRBV7-8	-	-	CASSGDWSSHEQFF	TGTGCCAGCAGCGGGGACTGGAGCAGCCATGAGCAGTTCTTC
TRBJ2-3	TRBV5-8	TRBD2	-	CASSPTSGGPADTQYF	TGTGCCAGCAGCCCAACTAGCGGGGGGCCAGCAGATACGCAGTATTTT
TRBJ1-2	TRBV9	TRBD1	-	CASSGQGANYGYTF	TGTGCCAGCAGCGGACAGGGAGCTAACTATGGCTACACCTTC
TRBJ1-2	TRBV13	-	few	CASSFQGNYGYTF	TGTGCCAGCAGCTTCCAGGGTAACTATGGCTACACCTTC
TRBJ1-5	TRBV30	-	-	CAYGREKGQPQHF	TGTGCCTATGGACGGGAGAAGGGTCAGCCCCAGCATTTT
TRBJ2-1	TRBV5-1	TRBD2	once	CASSLRSGGPPTYNEQFF	TGCGCCAGCAGCTTGAGGAGCGGGGGGCCCCCGACCTACAATGAGCAGTTCTTC
TRBJ2-5	TRBV5-1	TRBD1	-	CASSPSPGQGGETQYF	TGCGCCAGCAGCCCGTCCCCGGGACAGGGCGGAGAGACCCAGTACTTC